Listed here are 23 T cell receptor beta chains from one sample, sequenced in a study of siplizumab effects on memory and regulatory T cells. TCRdb keeps only in-frame clones here, not all; method: immunoSEQ multiplex PCR. The table includes roughly 56,000 clones, about 98% detected once. Sequenced: naive CD8+ T cells sorted from blood. These receptors originate from a human donor in good health.

The chain joins TRBV28 to TRBJ2-7; D may be TRBD1 or TRBD2 (5 bases each). Trimming left V 3 bases short and J 0 bases short, with 15 bases between. Germline values: CDR1 MDHEN, CDR2 SYDVKM. There are 16 residues in the CDR3. The CDR3 sequence is CASSFGTRSSSYEQYF. CDR3 in DNA: TGTGCCAGCAGTTTCGGGACGCGATCGAGCTCCTACGAGCAGTACTTC.

This chain uses TRBV5-4 with TRBJ2-3; TRBD2 matches at 8 bases. The germline gives CDR1 SGHNT, CDR2 YYREEE (reference sequence). The trim removed 5 bases at V and 2 bases at J, leaving 10 bases unmatched. There are 16 residues in the CDR3. CDR3 loop: CASSSISGKITDTQYF. The DNA of the CDR3 is TGTGCCAGCAGTTCTATTAGCGGGAAAATCACAGATACGCAGTATTTT. Combining the CDR3 with reference TRBV5-4 and TRBJ2-3 gives the whole variable domain ETGVTQSPTHLIKTRGQQVTLRCSSQSGHNTVSWYQQALGQGPQFIFQYYREEENGRGNFPPRFSGLQFPNYSSELNVNALELDDSALYLCASSSISGKITDTQYFGPGTRLTVL.

The CDR3 here is CASSFLEEPETQYF. The CDR3 bases are TGTGCCAGCAGTTTTTTGGAGGAACCGGAGACCCAGTACTTC. V usage is TRBV27 and J usage is TRBJ2-5, with D tentatively TRBD2 (5 bases). The CDR3 is made up of 14 amino acids. Germline CDR1 and CDR2: MNHEY and SMNVEV (reference sequence). Trimming cost V 3 bases and J 5 bases, with 13 bases left between them.

V is TRBV5-4 and J is TRBJ2-1; TRBD2 might be the D (5 bases). In germline, CDR1 is SGHNT, CDR2 YYREEE (reference sequence). V was clipped by 4 bases and J by 7 bases, with 12 bases between them. This CDR3 is 13 amino acids long. The CDR3 sequence: CASSRENPNEQFF. The CDR3, as DNA: TGTGCCAGCAGCAGGGAGAACCCGAATGAGCAGTTCTTC.

The chain carries TRBV19 and TRBJ2-7; 8 nucleotides line up with TRBD2. The CDR3 runs 14 residues. V gave up 3 bases and J gave up 5 bases; unmatched junction bases: 6. Germline V gene data show CDR1 as LNHDA and CDR2 as SQIVND (reference sequence). The DNA for the CDR3 is TGTGCCAGTAGTATTGGTAGCGGGACTGACGAGCAGTACTTC. Protein sequence: CASSIGSGTDEQYF.

The chain recombines TRBV27 with TRBJ2-7, with D maybe TRBD1 (6 bases). Germline V gene lookup returns CDR1 MNHEY and CDR2 SMNVEV (reference sequence). Trimming took off 4 bases at V and 0 bases at J, with 13 bases between the two ends. The CDR3 runs to 15 residues. The CDR3 here is CASSSRTAPSYEQYF. The DNA for the CDR3 is TGTGCCAGCAGTTCTCGGACAGCACCCTCCTACGAGCAGTACTTC.

In its sample, this clone was seen once. The rearrangement joins TRBV27 to TRBJ2-1, with D perhaps assigned TRBD1 or TRBD2 (6 bases each). With 6 bases removed from V and 9 bases from J, the gap between germline ends came to 21 bases. This CDR3 has 15 amino acids. The V gene's germline CDR1 is MNHEY and CDR2 SMNVEV (reference sequence). The CDR3 protein is CASSDMVGEGGEQFF. CDR3 bases: TGTGCCAGCAGCGATATGGTGGGAGAGGGGGGTGAGCAGTTCTTC.

The table lists this clone with a count of one. Other DNA sequences of this sample code for an identical CDR3. The chain couples TRBV6-5 to TRBJ2-1; D is undetermined. Deletions cut 0 bases from V and 4 bases from J, with 10 bases between. Germline V gene data show CDR1 as MNHEY and CDR2 as SVGAGI. The CDR3 spans 15 residues. DNA of the CDR3: TGTGCCAGCAGTTACTCACCAATTCCGTACAATGAGCAGTTCTTC. Its protein product is CASSYSPIPYNEQFF.

The chain joins TRBV16 to TRBJ2-4; the D is unclear. This CDR3 is built from 16 residues. In germline, CDR1 is KGHSY, CDR2 FQNENV. V lost 7 bases, J lost 1 base, and 17 bases lay in between. The CDR3 region has the DNA TGTGCCAGCACCATCATTCCAGGAGAGGCCAAAAACATTCAGTACTTC. Translating it yields CASTIIPGEAKNIQYF.

The chain employs TRBV12-5 and TRBJ2-1; 9 nucleotides align to TRBD2. The CDR3 has 16 amino acids. The V gene end was trimmed by 4 bases and the J gene end by 0 bases; junction bases not matched to a gene: 4. Germline CDR1 is LGHNT and CDR2 is FRNRAP. CDR3 region: CASGSSSGASYNEQFF. The CDR3 region has the DNA TGTGCTAGTGGTTCCTCTAGCGGGGCCTCCTACAATGAGCAGTTCTTC. Full variable domain (rest looked up from reference TRBV12-5 and TRBJ2-1): DARVTQTPRHKVTEMGQEVTMRCQPILGHNTVFWYRQTMMQGLELLAYFRNRAPLDDSGMPKDRFSAEMPDATLATLKIQPSEPRDSAVYFCASGSSSGASYNEQFFGPGTRLTVL.

The V call is TRBV9, the J call TRBJ1-1; D unclear. The CDR3 totals 15 residues. V was clipped by 2 bases and J by 2 bases, with 13 bases between them. CDR1 SGDLS and CDR2 YYNGEE come from the germline V gene. The CDR3 DNA sequence: TGTGCCAGCAGCGTGGGCAAGGCGGGTAACACTGAAGCTTTCTTT. Amino acid sequence: CASSVGKAGNTEAFF.

The J gene is TRBJ1-2, the V gene TRBV5-6, with a weak D call TRBD1 (6 bases). There are 16 residues in the CDR3. The germline CDR1 and CDR2 sequences are SGHDT and YYEEEE. Trimming shortened V by 4 bases and J by 3 bases, and 19 bases separated the two germline ends. DNA for the CDR3: TGTGCCAGCAGCAGGACCCACGCAGGGGCGTACTATGGCTACACCTTC. This sequence encodes CASSRTHAGAYYGYTF.

This clone came up once. This chain uses TRBV6-5 with TRBJ2-7, with a possible D match to TRBD2 (6 bases). CDR1 is MNHEY, CDR2 SVGAGI, per germline. Trimming took 2 bases from V and 7 from J, leaving 12 bases between them. This CDR3 contains 13 residues. The CDR3 bases are TGTGCCAGCAGTTACGCGGGGTCCCGGGAGCAGTACTTC. This translates into CASSYAGSREQYF.

The V call is TRBV7-8, the J call TRBJ1-5; D is uncertain. The CDR3 is 12 residues long. Trimming shortened V by 4 bases and J by 7 bases, and 8 bases separated the two germline ends. Germline V gene lookup returns CDR1 SGHVS and CDR2 FQNEAQ. The chain's CDR3 is CASSYWEQPQHF. The CDR3 DNA follows: TGTGCCAGCAGCTATTGGGAGCAGCCCCAGCATTTT. Full variable domain (outside the CDR3, taken from reference TRBV7-8 and TRBJ1-5): GAGVSQSPRYKVAKRGQDVALRCDPISGHVSLFWYQQALGQGPEFLTYFQNEAQLDKSGLPSDRFFAERPEGSVSTLKIQRTQQEDSAVYLCASSYWEQPQHFGDGTRLSIL.

The chain links TRBV2 to TRBJ1-2; no reliable D call. Trimming shortened V by 8 bases and J by 7 bases, and 20 bases separated the two germline ends. Germline lookup yields CDR1 SNHLY and CDR2 FYNNEI. The length of the CDR3 is 14 residues. Written as DNA, the CDR3 is TGTGCCAGCCACGAGGAGGGTCTCTTTGGTGGCTACACCTTC. Translated: CASHEEGLFGGYTF.

The V call is TRBV6-1, the J call TRBJ2-3; a possible D gene is TRBD2 (5 bases). CDR3 size: 15 residues. The germline V and J ends were trimmed by 3 bases and 2 bases, with 12 bases remaining between them. CDR1 and CDR2 from the germline V gene are MNHNS and SASEGT. The CDR3 sequence: CASSDYREDTDTQYF. The CDR3 nucleotides read TGTGCCAGCAGTGATTATCGGGAAGACACAGATACGCAGTATTTT.

The chain combines TRBV6-5 with TRBJ2-2, with no clear D. V lost 3 bases and J 6 bases, leaving 5 bases between the germline ends. Germline V gene data show CDR1 as MNHEY and CDR2 as SVGAGI. The CDR3 runs to 12 residues. CDR3 protein: CASSYIAGELFF. The CDR3 DNA reads TGTGCCAGCAGTTATATAGCCGGGGAGCTGTTTTTT.

The chain combines TRBV29-1 with TRBJ2-2; 9 nucleotides line up with TRBD2. The CDR3 is 13 residues long. J lost 4 bases, V lost 5 bases, and 2 bases had no gene match. Germline V gives CDR1 SQVTM, CDR2 ANQGSEA. The CDR3 sequence is CSVRLAVTGELFF. As DNA, the CDR3 is TGCAGCGTTAGACTAGCGGTCACCGGGGAGCTGTTTTTT.

The sample holds one count of this clone. This chain connects TRBV7-9 to TRBJ2-5, with D perhaps TRBD2 (5 bases). Germline CDR1 reads SEHNR; CDR2 reads FQNEAQ (reference sequence). Trimming stripped 1 base from V and 0 bases from J, with 15 bases between. The CDR3 has 17 amino acids. In nucleotides, the CDR3 is TGTGCCAGCAGCTTAGTCGGAGGCGTCGGGCACCAAGAGACCCAGTACTTC. This codes for CASSLVGGVGHQETQYF.

This clone was seen a single time. The V gene is TRBV7-6, the J gene TRBJ2-1; 9 bases agree with TRBD2. V dropped 2 bases and J dropped 0; count of bases not matched to a gene: 2. The CDR3 is made up of 16 amino acids. The germline gives CDR1 SGHVS, CDR2 FNYEAQ. The CDR3 nucleotides read TGTGCCAGCAGCTTAAGTAGCGGGAGCTCCTACAATGAGCAGTTCTTC. The encoded protein is CASSLSSGSSYNEQFF.

The chain couples TRBV19 to TRBJ2-3; perhaps TRBD1 as D (6 bases). The CDR3 is 14 amino acids. V was pared by 1 base and J by 3 bases, with 8 bases between. Germline loops: CDR1 LNHDA, CDR2 SQIVND (reference sequence). CDR3 protein: CASSIGTDTDTQYF. CDR3 sequence (DNA): TGTGCCAGTAGTATAGGGACAGATACAGATACGCAGTATTTT.

This sequence joins TRBV4-1 and TRBJ1-1, with a tentative D call TRBD1 (5 bases). Germline CDR1 MGHRA, CDR2 YSYEKL. Trimming removed 5 bases at V and 1 base at J, with 8 bases between. This CDR3 has 13 amino acids. This CDR3 is CASSSDRNTEAFF. CDR3 bases: TGCGCCAGCAGCTCAGACAGGAACACTGAAGCTTTCTTT.

The J gene is TRBJ2-1, the V gene TRBV9; D remains unclear. The length of the CDR3 is 15 residues. Germline V gene sequence: CDR1 SGDLS, CDR2 YYNGEE. V was trimmed by 3 bases and J by 4 bases, leaving 14 bases between them. In DNA form, the CDR3 reads TGTGCCAGCAGCGGTAATCCGAGCGAATACAATGAGCAGTTCTTC. Translating it yields CASSGNPSEYNEQFF.